Included here is one T cell receptor (beta chain) sequence, with context. Its specificity is unknown. The data originate from a study of vaccination and CD4 T cells after COVID-19. Study observations and caveats: Spike mono-reactivity was the property of 304 of 307 vaccine-specific clones in convalescent patients.

The CDR3 sequence is 14 residues long. Per the germline V gene, CDR1 is SGHAT and CDR2 is FQNNGV. Trimming cost V 1 base and J 3 bases, with 6 bases left between them. Treatment specified: approximately 10-day PBMC culture with coronavirus spike peptide pools or control peptides (ViraFEST assay). Before TCRs were sequenced, ViraFEST expanded antigen-specific T cells with peptide pools. Cultured CD4+ T-cell DNA underwent Oncomine TCR Beta short-read sequencing. CD4+ T cells were cultured, and genomic DNA was extracted from them. Each CDR3 protein is one row after TCRdb ran MiXCR on the PCR reads. The sample holds over 6,000 distinct CDR3 sequences; about four fifths are singletons and the top ten take approximately 19%.

This receptor was identified in a human donor who had recovered from COVID-19. The chain links TRBV11-2 to TRBJ1-4, with a tentative D call TRBD1 (6 bases). Sequenced input: CD4+ T cells from blood, cultured in vitro. The CDR3 sequence is CASSLGQANEKLFF. The CDR3 DNA follows: TGTGCCAGCAGCTTAGGACAGGCTAATGAAAAACTGTTTTTT.